This T cell receptor beta chain was observed in a study of blood T cell repertoires in COVID-19. Background on the study: Specimens from acute and convalescent COVID-19 originated in the United States, Italy and Spain.

The CDR3 spans 14 residues. Germline lookup yields CDR1 KGHSH and CDR2 LQKENI. V lost 4 bases and J 8 bases, leaving 17 bases between the germline ends. As originally analysed: Nucleated cell counts were estimated from reference gene primer amplification. Sequencing used immunoSEQ multiplex PCR; TCRdb keeps in-frame clones, though not all of them. V and J calls and clone size are given by that table; D and trimming were obtained from the DNA. The sample has more than 300,000 clones; more than 75% are singletons. The V call is TRBV18, the J call TRBJ1-1; tentatively, D is TRBD1 (5 bases). The source of this sequence is a woman between 25 and 40 years old with COVID-19, enrolled during active disease. The sequencing input was peripheral blood. CDR3 loop: CASSQPTASAEAFF. The CDR3 DNA follows: TGTGCCAGCTCACAGCCGACAGCTTCAGCAGAAGCTTTCTTT.